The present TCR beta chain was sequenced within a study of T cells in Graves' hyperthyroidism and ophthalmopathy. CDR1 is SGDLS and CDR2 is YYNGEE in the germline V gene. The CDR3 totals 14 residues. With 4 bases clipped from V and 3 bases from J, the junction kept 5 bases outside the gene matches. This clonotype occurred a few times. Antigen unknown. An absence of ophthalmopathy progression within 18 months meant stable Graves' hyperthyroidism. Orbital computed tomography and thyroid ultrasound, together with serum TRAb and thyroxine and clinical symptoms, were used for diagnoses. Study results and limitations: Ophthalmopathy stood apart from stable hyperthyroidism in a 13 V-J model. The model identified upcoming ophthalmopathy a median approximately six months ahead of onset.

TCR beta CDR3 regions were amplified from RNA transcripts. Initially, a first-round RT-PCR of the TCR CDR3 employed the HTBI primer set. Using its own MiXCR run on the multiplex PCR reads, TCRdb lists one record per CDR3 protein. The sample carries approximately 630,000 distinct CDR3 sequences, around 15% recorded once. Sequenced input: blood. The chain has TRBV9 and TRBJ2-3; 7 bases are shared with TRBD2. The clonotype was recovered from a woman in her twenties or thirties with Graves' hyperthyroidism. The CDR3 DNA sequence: TGTGCCAGCAGCCCACGGACTAGGACAGATACGCAGTATTTT. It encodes CASSPRTRTDTQYF.